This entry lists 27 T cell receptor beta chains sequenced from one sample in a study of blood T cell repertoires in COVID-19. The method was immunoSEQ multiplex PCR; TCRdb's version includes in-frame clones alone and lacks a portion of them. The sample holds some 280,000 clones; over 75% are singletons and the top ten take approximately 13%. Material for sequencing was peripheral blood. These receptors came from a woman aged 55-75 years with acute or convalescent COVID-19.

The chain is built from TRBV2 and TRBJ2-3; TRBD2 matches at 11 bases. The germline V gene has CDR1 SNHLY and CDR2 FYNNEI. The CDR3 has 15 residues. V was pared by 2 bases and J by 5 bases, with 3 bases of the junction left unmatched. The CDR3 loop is CASSESGLAEDTQYF. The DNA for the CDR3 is TGTGCCAGCAGTGAATCGGGACTAGCGGAAGATACGCAGTATTTT.

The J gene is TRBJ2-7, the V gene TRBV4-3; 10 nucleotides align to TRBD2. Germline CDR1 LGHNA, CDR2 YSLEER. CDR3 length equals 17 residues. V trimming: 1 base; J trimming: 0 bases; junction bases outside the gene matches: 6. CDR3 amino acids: CASSQVEPSGSSYEQYF. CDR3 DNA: TGCGCCAGCAGCCAAGTAGAGCCTAGCGGGAGCTCCTACGAGCAGTACTTC.

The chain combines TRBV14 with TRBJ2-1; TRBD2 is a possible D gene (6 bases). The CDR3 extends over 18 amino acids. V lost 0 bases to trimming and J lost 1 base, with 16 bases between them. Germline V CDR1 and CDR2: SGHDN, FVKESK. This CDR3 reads CASSQDSGEERSYNEQFF. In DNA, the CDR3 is TGTGCCAGCAGCCAAGATTCGGGGGAGGAGAGGTCCTACAATGAGCAGTTCTTC.

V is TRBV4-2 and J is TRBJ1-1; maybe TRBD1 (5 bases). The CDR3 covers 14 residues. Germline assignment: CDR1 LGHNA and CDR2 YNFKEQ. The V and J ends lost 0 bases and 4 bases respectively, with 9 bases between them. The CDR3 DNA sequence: TGTGCCAGCAGCCAAGATGCGGGACCCACTGAAGCTTTCTTT. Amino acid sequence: CASSQDAGPTEAFF.

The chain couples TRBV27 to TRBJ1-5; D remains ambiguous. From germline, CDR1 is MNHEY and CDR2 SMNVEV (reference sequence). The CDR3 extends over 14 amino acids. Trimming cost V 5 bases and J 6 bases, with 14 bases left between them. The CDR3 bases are TGTGCCAGCAGTCCGGAGGTAGGCCTTCAGCCCCAGCATTTT. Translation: CASSPEVGLQPQHF.

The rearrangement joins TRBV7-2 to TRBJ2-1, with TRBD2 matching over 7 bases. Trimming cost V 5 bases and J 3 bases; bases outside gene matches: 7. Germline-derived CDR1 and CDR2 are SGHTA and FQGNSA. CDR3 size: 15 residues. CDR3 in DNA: TGTGCCAGCAGCACAACCGGGACTAACTACAATGAGCAGTTCTTC. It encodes CASSTTGTNYNEQFF.

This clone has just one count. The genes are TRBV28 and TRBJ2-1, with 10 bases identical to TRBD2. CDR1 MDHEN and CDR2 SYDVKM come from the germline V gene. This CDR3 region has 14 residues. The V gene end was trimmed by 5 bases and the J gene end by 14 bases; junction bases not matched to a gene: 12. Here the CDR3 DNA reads TGTGCCAGCAGTCCAGCGGGAGGGCCATATAATAAGTTCTTC. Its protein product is CASSPAGGPYNKFF.

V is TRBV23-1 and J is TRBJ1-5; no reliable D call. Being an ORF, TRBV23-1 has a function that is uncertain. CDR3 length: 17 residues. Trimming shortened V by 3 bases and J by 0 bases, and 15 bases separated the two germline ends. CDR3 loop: CASSQPKRLYSNQPQHF. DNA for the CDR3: TGCGCCAGCAGTCAGCCGAAGAGACTCTATAGCAATCAGCCCCAGCATTTT.

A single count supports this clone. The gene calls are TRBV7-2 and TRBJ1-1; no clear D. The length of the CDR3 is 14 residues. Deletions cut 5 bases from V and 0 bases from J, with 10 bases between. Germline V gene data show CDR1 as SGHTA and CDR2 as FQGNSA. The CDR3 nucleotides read TGTGCCAGCAGCCTCCGTGTCCTGAACACTGAAGCTTTCTTT. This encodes CASSLRVLNTEAFF.

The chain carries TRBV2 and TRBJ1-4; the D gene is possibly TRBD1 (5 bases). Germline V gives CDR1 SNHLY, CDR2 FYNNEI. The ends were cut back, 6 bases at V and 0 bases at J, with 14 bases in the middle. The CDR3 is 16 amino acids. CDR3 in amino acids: CASRRRQSSTNEKLFF. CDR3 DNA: TGTGCCAGCAGGAGAAGACAGTCATCAACTAATGAAAAACTGTTTTTT.

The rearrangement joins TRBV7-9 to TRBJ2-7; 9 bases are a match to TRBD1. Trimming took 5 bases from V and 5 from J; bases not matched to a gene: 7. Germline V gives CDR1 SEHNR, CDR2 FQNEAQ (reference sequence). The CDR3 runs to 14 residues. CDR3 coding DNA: TGTGCCAGCAGCCCAGGACAGGGGATCGACGAGCAGTACTTC. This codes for CASSPGQGIDEQYF.

The CDR3: CASSIKTGNQPQHF. The CDR3 region has the DNA TGTGCCAGCTCAATTAAAACAGGGAATCAGCCCCAGCATTTT. The chain has TRBV18 and TRBJ1-5, with D possibly being TRBD1 (6 bases). Trimming shortened V by 5 bases and J by 4 bases, and 12 bases separated the two germline ends. Germline CDR1 is KGHSH and CDR2 is LQKENI. CDR3 size: 14 residues.

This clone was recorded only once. The CDR3 DNA reads TGTGCCAGCAGTCCGACAGGGGCGTTTAATGAAAAACTGTTTTTT. It translates to CASSPTGAFNEKLFF. The chain recombines TRBV27 with TRBJ1-4; TRBD1 matches at 8 bases. The CDR3 covers 15 residues. V lost 5 bases and J lost 4; bases outside the gene matches: 6. Per germline, CDR1 MNHEY and CDR2 SMNVEV (reference sequence).

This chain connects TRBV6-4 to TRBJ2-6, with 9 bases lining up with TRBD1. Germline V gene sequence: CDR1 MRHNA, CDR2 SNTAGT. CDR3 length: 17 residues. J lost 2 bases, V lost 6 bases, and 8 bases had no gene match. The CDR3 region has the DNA TGTGCCAGCAGCAAGGGGGACAGGGCTACTGGGGCCAACGTCCTGACTTTC. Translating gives CASSKGDRATGANVLTF.

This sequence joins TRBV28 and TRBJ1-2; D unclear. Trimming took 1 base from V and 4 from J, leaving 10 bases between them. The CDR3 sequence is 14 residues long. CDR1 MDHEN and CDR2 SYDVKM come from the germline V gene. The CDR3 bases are TGTGCCAGCAGTTTATCGCCAGGATCCTATGGCTACACCTTC. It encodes CASSLSPGSYGYTF.

In DNA, the CDR3 is TGTGCCAGCCTCCCGGGAACCTACGAGCAGTACTTC. Protein sequence: CASLPGTYEQYF. V gene TRBV2 combines with J gene TRBJ2-7, with a weak D call TRBD2 (5 bases). The V gene's germline CDR1 is SNHLY and CDR2 FYNNEI. Trimming cost V 8 bases and J 2 bases, with 10 bases left between them. The CDR3 is made up of 12 amino acids.

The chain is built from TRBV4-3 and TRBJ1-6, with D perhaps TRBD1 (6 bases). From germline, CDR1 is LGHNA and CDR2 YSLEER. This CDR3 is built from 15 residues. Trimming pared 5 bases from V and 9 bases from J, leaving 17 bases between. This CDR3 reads CASSREQGAGSPLHF. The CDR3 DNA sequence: TGCGCCAGCAGCAGGGAACAGGGTGCGGGTTCACCCCTCCACTTT.

The CDR3, as DNA: TGTGCCAGCAGTTCCGGACAGGGGGCAGAATCACCCCTCCACTTT. Translating it yields CASSSGQGAESPLHF. The rearrangement links TRBV27 to TRBJ1-6, with 11 positions matching TRBD1. The CDR3 covers 15 residues. Germline lookup yields CDR1 MNHEY and CDR2 SMNVEV (reference sequence). Trimming removed 4 bases from V and 10 bases from J; junction bases left unmatched: 6.

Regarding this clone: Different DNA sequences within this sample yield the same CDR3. In DNA, the CDR3 is TGTGCCAGCAGTGAAAGGGTAGCGGGTCCTTACAATGAGCAGTTCTTC. Translation gives CASSERVAGPYNEQFF. This chain joins TRBV6-1 and TRBJ2-1; 7 nucleotides line up with TRBD2. J gave up 4 bases and V 2 bases, and 8 bases lay outside the gene matches. CDR3 size: 16 residues. In germline, CDR1 is MNHNS, CDR2 SASEGT.

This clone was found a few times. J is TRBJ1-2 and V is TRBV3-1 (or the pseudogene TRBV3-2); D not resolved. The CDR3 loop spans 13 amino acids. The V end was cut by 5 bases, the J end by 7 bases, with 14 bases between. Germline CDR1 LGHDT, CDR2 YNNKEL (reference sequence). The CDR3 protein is CASSGLLSGGYTF. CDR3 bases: TGTGCCAGCAGCGGCCTACTAAGTGGTGGCTACACCTTC.

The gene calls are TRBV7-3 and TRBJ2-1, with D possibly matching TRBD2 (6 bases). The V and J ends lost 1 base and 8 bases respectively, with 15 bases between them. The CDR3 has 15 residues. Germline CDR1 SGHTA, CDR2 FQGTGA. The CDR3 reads CASSLNQRVNDEQFF. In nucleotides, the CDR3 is TGTGCCAGCAGCTTAAACCAGCGGGTTAACGATGAGCAGTTCTTC.

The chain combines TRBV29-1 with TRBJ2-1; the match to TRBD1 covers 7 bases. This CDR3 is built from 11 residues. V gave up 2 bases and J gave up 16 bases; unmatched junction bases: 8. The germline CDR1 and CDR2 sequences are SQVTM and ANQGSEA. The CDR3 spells CSVESRTGVFF. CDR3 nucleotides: TGCAGCGTTGAAAGCCGGACAGGTGTCTTCTTC.

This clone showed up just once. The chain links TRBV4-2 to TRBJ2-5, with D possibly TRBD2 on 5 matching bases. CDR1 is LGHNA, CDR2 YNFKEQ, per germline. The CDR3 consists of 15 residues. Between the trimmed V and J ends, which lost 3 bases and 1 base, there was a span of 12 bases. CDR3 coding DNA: TGTGCCAGCAGCCAGGAGCGGCTACTCCAAGAGACCCAGTACTTC. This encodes CASSQERLLQETQYF.

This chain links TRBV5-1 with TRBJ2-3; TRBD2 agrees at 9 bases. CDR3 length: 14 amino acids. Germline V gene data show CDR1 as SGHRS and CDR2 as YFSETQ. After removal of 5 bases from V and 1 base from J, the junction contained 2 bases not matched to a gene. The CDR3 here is CASRLAGGTDTQYF. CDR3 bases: TGCGCCAGCAGGTTAGCGGGGGGCACAGATACGCAGTATTTT.

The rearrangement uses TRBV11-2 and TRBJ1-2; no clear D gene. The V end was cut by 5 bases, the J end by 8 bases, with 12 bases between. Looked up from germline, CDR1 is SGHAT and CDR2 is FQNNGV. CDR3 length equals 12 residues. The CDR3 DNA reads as TGTGCCAGCAGCCTGGGCCCGACGGGCTACACCTTC. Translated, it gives CASSLGPTGYTF. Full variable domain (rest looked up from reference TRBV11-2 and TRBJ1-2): EAGVAQSPRYKIIEKRQSVAFWCNPISGHATLYWYQQILGQGPKLLIQFQNNGVVDDSQLPKDRFSAERLKGVDSTLKIQPAKLEDSAVYLCASSLGPTGYTFGSGTRLTVV.

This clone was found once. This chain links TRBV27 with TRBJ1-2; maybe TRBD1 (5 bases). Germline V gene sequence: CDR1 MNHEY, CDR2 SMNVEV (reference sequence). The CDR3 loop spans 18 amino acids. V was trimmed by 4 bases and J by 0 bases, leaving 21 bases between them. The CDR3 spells CASSSLWGLDHSNYGYTF. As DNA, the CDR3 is TGTGCCAGCAGTTCCTTATGGGGCCTAGATCACTCTAACTATGGCTACACCTTC.

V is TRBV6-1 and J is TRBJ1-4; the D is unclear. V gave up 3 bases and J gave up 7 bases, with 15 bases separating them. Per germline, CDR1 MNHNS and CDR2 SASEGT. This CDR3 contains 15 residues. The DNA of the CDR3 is TGTGCCAGCAGTGAGGAGGGTCGCTCCTTTGAAAAACTGTTTTTT. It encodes CASSEEGRSFEKLFF.